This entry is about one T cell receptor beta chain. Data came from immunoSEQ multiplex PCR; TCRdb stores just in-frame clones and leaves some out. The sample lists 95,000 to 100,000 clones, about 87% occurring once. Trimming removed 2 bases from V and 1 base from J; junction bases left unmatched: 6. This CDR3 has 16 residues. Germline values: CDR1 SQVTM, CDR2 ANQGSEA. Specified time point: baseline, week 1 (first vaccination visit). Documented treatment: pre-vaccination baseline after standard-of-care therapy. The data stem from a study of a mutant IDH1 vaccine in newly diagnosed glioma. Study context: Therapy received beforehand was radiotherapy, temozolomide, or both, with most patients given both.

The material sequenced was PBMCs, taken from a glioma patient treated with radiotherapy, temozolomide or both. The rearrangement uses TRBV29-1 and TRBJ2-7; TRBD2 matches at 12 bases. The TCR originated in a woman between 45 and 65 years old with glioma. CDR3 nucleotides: TGCAGCGTTGAATACTCCGGGACTAGCGGGTCCTACGAGCAGTACTTC. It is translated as CSVEYSGTSGSYEQYF.